This record looks at one TCR beta chain sequence and its context. Its specificity is not known. The sample belongs to a study of cytomegalovirus exposure and HLA in healthy donors. Study-wide background: The roughly 120 validation repertoires, a later analysis reported, used the same platform as the 700 or so repertoires from the first cohort.

Notes on the study in general: For most TCR sequences rarity was the rule, although some public TCRs occurred in many donors. Reportedly, diagnosis of cytomegalovirus status by the classifier showed high specificity and sensitivity. Later, an analysis found that TCR clusters from the first cohort tended to co-occur in the approximately 130 validation repertoires.

The germline CDR1 and CDR2 sequences are SGHAT and FQNNGV. Trimming pared 3 bases from V and 7 bases from J, leaving 7 bases between. The CDR3 consists of 12 residues. Method: immunoSEQ multiplex PCR; TCRdb's copy keeps in-frame clones and lacks some. The data hold around 150,000 clones, with 88% observed a single time. The receptor was isolated from a man aged 18 to 35 in good health and CMV-seronegative. J is TRBJ2-1 and V is TRBV11-2; D is unclear. What was sequenced was PBMCs. The CDR3 sequence is CASSFSLNEQFF. The CDR3 DNA is TGTGCCAGCAGCTTCTCTTTGAATGAGCAGTTCTTC. The entire variable domain, with the rest obtained from reference TRBV11-2 and TRBJ2-1, is as follows: EAGVAQSPRYKIIEKRQSVAFWCNPISGHATLYWYQQILGQGPKLLIQFQNNGVVDDSQLPKDRFSAERLKGVDSTLKIQPAKLEDSAVYLCASSFSLNEQFFGPGTRLTVL.